The rows below give T cell receptor beta chains drawn from one sample of a study of cytomegalovirus exposure and HLA in healthy donors. Here immunoSEQ multiplex PCR was the method, and the copy in TCRdb shows in-frame clones only, minus some. The data contain under 200,000 clones, around 75% of them singletons. Material for sequencing was PBMCs. These receptors all stem from a woman aged 40-49 years in good health and CMV-seropositive. Each CDR3 is given with its conserved first and last residue. The order of the fields is V gene, J gene, D gene, CDR3 protein. D genes are given only for firm matches.

v_gene: TRBV7-2; j_gene: TRBJ2-5; d_gene: TRBD1; CDR3aa: CASSLETGGETQYF
v_gene: TRBV15; j_gene: TRBJ1-2; d_gene: TRBD1; CDR3aa: CATRNRGIRYGYTF
v_gene: TRBV7-6; j_gene: TRBJ2-1; d_gene: TRBD2; CDR3aa: CASSFAGALYNEQFF
v_gene: TRBV21-1; j_gene: TRBJ1-2; d_gene: .; CDR3aa: CASSLRPGTGGTNYGYTF
v_gene: TRBV7-2; j_gene: TRBJ2-2; d_gene: TRBD1; CDR3aa: CASSFRTGGAFGELFF
v_gene: TRBV13; j_gene: TRBJ1-3; d_gene: .; CDR3aa: CASSERLTGNTIYF
v_gene: TRBV5-8; j_gene: TRBJ2-3; d_gene: TRBD1; CDR3aa: CASSLPGTGVADTQYF
v_gene: TRBV28; j_gene: TRBJ1-2; d_gene: .; CDR3aa: CASSPPPLVAGVGYGYTF
v_gene: TRBV7-8; j_gene: TRBJ2-5; d_gene: TRBD1; CDR3aa: CASSLRTGTGSETQYF
v_gene: TRBV29-1; j_gene: TRBJ2-1; d_gene: TRBD2; CDR3aa: CSVGGTSGRRDNEQFF
v_gene: TRBV7-9; j_gene: TRBJ2-2; d_gene: .; CDR3aa: CASSFPLTGAGELFF
v_gene: TRBV28; j_gene: TRBJ2-5; d_gene: .; CDR3aa: CASSSVGVQETQYF
v_gene: TRBV18; j_gene: TRBJ2-1; d_gene: .; CDR3aa: CASFLRGQNEQFF
v_gene: TRBV28; j_gene: TRBJ1-2; d_gene: TRBD1; CDR3aa: CASRGTGKMYGYTF
v_gene: TRBV6-5; j_gene: TRBJ2-2; d_gene: TRBD1; CDR3aa: CASSYVTGVDTGELFF
v_gene: TRBV7-9; j_gene: TRBJ1-2; d_gene: .; CDR3aa: CASSLPGGNGYTF
v_gene: TRBV9; j_gene: TRBJ2-7; d_gene: TRBD1; CDR3aa: CASSVGPGTGGGEQYF
v_gene: TRBV4-2; j_gene: TRBJ2-7; d_gene: TRBD2; CDR3aa: CASSQGAGGSYEQYF
v_gene: TRBV5-1; j_gene: TRBJ1-4; d_gene: TRBD1; CDR3aa: CASGTGNEKLFF
v_gene: TRBV5-8; j_gene: TRBJ2-7; d_gene: TRBD1; CDR3aa: CASSFPGTGAYEQYF
v_gene: TRBV7-6; j_gene: TRBJ2-3; d_gene: .; CDR3aa: CASSQRRRELTDTQYF
v_gene: TRBV28; j_gene: TRBJ2-3; d_gene: TRBD1; CDR3aa: CASRIGQGDTDTQYF
v_gene: TRBV28; j_gene: TRBJ1-5; d_gene: TRBD1; CDR3aa: CASSQRTGSNQPQHF